This T cell receptor beta chain was obtained from a study of graft-versus-host responses after intestinal transplantation. Notes on the study in general: Some GvH clones were seen earlier in gut or blood, suggesting intestinal origin. Allografts carried high graft-versus-host to host-versus-graft clonal ratios in patients having graft-donor T cell macrochimerism.

The CDR3 is made up of 16 amino acids. V lost 5 bases and J 0 bases, leaving 14 bases between the germline ends. Germline V gene data show CDR1 as MNHEY and CDR2 as SMNVEV (reference sequence). Clones were read by immunoSEQ multiplex PCR, and TCRdb kept only the in-frame ones, dropping some. This table has 11,000 or so clones, approximately 93% appearing once. The sample's time point: postoperative day 105 after intestinal transplantation (dayNNNN = postoperative day). About this clone: As yet, its antigen is unknown.

The sample consisted of PBMCs, taken 105 days after intestinal transplantation. The sequence was collected from a human patient who received an intestinal transplant, so some T cells may come from the graft donor. The V gene is TRBV27, the J gene TRBJ2-1; D remains ambiguous. CDR3 sequence: CASSDWVGSSYNEQFF. The CDR3 nucleotides read TGTGCCAGCAGTGACTGGGTGGGGTCCTCCTACAATGAGCAGTTCTTC.